Each of the 7 T cell receptor beta chains below was sequenced from the same sample in a study of T cells in pancreatic ductal adenocarcinoma. TCRdb keeps only in-frame clones here, not all; method: immunoSEQ multiplex PCR. The table lists 97,000 or so clones, roughly 95% of them singletons. Surgery without prior neoadjuvant therapy was the treatment of the selected pancreatic ductal adenocarcinoma patients. Sequenced sample: PBMCs. The receptors were gathered from a human donor with pancreatic ductal adenocarcinoma.

The rearrangement links TRBV7-9 to TRBJ2-7; a possible D gene is TRBD1 (6 bases). This CDR3 contains 13 residues. The V end lost 6 bases, the J end lost 2 bases, and 11 bases lay between the germline ends. The V gene's germline CDR1 is SEHNR and CDR2 FQNEAQ (reference sequence). The CDR3 protein is CASRETGTYEQYF. The CDR3 DNA is TGTGCCAGCAGAGAGACAGGAACCTACGAGCAGTACTTC.

This chain uses TRBV28 with TRBJ1-4; D uncertain. CDR1 and CDR2 from the germline V gene are MDHEN and SYDVKM. The CDR3 is 15 residues long. Deletions cut 2 bases from V and 8 bases from J, with 15 bases between. The CDR3 loop is CASSLEEVGREKLFF. DNA of the CDR3: TGTGCCAGCAGTTTAGAAGAGGTCGGTAGGGAAAAACTGTTTTTT.

The chain has TRBV7-2 and TRBJ1-2, with a weak D call TRBD1 (5 bases). V was clipped by 5 bases and J by 2 bases, with 9 bases between them. Germline V gene data show CDR1 as SGHTA and CDR2 as FQGNSA. The CDR3 extends over 13 amino acids. DNA for the CDR3: TGTGCCAGCAGCCGCGCAGGGAACTATGGCTACACCTTC. This encodes CASSRAGNYGYTF. Based on the CDR3 plus reference TRBV7-2 and TRBJ1-2, the full variable domain is GAGVSQSPSNKVTEKGKDVELRCDPISGHTALYWYRQSLGQGLEFLIYFQGNSAPDKSGLPSDRFSAERTGGSVSTLTIQRTQQEDSAVYLCASSRAGNYGYTFGSGTRLTVV.

J is TRBJ2-7 and V is TRBV6-5; TRBD1 matches 7 bases. The CDR3 length is 15 residues. Losses at the gene ends were 6 bases for V and 3 bases for J; bases not matched to a gene: 11. Germline CDR1 reads MNHEY; CDR2 reads SVGAGI. The CDR3 DNA reads TGTGCCAGCAGGCCAAGCCTCGGGACAGACTACGAGCAGTACTTC. Translating gives CASRPSLGTDYEQYF.

The gene calls are TRBV5-8 and TRBJ2-1; a weak D match, TRBD1 (6 bases). CDR3 size: 12 residues. The germline V and J ends were trimmed by 4 bases and 12 bases, with 14 bases remaining between them. The germline V gene encodes CDR1 SGHTS and CDR2 YDEGEE. In DNA form, the CDR3 reads TGTGCCAGCAGCAGATGGACAGCGACGCAGTTCTTC. This codes for CASSRWTATQFF.

The rearrangement joins TRBV7-2 to TRBJ1-4; D is perhaps TRBD1 (5 bases). In germline, CDR1 is SGHTA, CDR2 FQGNSA. V lost 2 bases and J 2 bases, leaving 9 bases between the germline ends. The CDR3 extends over 15 amino acids. DNA for the CDR3: TGTGCCAGCAGCTTAAGGGCAGGGACTAATGAAAAACTGTTTTTT. It encodes CASSLRAGTNEKLFF.

The chain couples TRBV30 to TRBJ2-2; 9 nucleotides match TRBD1. V shed 3 bases, J shed 4 bases, and the junction held 3 bases outside the gene matches. Per germline, CDR1 GTSNPN and CDR2 SVGIG (reference sequence). The CDR3 totals 14 residues. The CDR3 here is CAWRQGAITGELFF. The CDR3 bases are TGTGCCTGGAGACAGGGGGCGATCACCGGGGAGCTGTTTTTT. The complete variable domain, with remaining parts taken from reference TRBV30 and TRBJ2-2, reads SQTIHQWPATLVQPVGSPLSLECTVEGTSNPNLYWYRQAAGRGLQLLFYSVGIGQISSEVPQNLSASRPQDRQFILSSKKLLLSDSGFYLCAWRQGAITGELFFGEGSRLTVL.